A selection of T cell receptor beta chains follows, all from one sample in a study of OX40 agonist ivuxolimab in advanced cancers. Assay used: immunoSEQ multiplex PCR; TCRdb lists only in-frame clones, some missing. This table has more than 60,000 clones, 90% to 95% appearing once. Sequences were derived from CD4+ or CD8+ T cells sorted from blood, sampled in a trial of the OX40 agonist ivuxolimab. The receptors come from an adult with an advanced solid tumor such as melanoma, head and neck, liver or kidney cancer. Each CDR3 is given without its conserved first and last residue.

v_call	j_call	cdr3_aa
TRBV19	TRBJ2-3	ASSAWDSPTDTQY
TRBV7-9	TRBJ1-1	ASSSMTTEAF
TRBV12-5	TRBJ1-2	ASGLWTGGGDGYT
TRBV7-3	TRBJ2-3	ASSLTSGSADTQY
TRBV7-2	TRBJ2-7	ASSSPYEQY
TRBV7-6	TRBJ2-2	ASSLETTTGELF
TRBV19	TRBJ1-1	ASRGRDSMNTEAF
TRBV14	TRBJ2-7	ASSQVGLANEQY
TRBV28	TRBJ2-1	ASSLEASGFTNYNEQF
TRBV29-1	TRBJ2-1	SVDLAEYNEQF
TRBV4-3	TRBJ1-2	ASSHSAGRDYGYT
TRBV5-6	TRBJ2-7	ASSWGTGQRTFSYEQY
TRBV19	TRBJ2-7	ASSIGAAYEQY
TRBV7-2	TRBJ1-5	ASSFLDSNQPQH
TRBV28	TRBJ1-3	ASSLTGAINSGNTIY
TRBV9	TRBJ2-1	ASSARGGQGSYNEQF
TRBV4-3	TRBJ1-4	ASSLSDWQNLF
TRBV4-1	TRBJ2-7	ASSQARGSSYEQY
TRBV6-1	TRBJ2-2	ASRLGELF
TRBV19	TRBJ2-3	ASSPRDGARDTQY
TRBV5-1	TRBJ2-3	ASSLAGRENGFTDTQY
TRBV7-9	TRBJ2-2	ASSSNRDDTGELF
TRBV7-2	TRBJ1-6	ASSPDLGSSYNSPLH
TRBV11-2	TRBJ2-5	ASSLGVETQY
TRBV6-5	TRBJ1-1	ASSVAGRAPEAF
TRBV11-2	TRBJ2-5	ASSLAPRGETQY
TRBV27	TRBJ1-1	ASSLGRRTEAF
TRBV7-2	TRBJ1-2	ASSRMDRGDYGYT
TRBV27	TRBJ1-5	ASSPIVLSNQPQH
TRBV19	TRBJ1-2	ASSDYRGPDGYT
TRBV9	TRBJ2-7	ASSRGVSYEQY
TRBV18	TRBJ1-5	ASSPTGFSQDQPQH
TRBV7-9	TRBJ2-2	ASSWPGQGSGELF
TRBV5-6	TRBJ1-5	ASSKTGGGQPQH
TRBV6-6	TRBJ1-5	ASSSWGWDNQPQH
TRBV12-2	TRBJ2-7	ASRLQVCEQY
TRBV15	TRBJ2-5	ATSRGQFQETQY
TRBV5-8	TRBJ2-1	ASSFPINEQF
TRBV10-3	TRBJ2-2	AIRKPPSLSNTGELF
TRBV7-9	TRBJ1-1	ASSSITEAF